Sequencing of this TCR beta chain was carried out in a study of OX40 agonist ivuxolimab in advanced cancers. In its sample, this clone was seen once. Trimming removed 0 bases from V and 4 bases from J, with 11 bases in between. CDR3 length equals 14 residues. Per the germline V gene, CDR1 is SGHRS and CDR2 is YFSETQ. Clones were sequenced by immunoSEQ multiplex PCR, and TCRdb holds only the in-frame ones, with some missing. The repertoire holds 3,300 or so clones, with less than 75% as singletons. Sequencing was performed on CD4+ or CD8+ T cells sorted from blood, taken in a trial of the OX40 agonist ivuxolimab. The receptor comes from an adult with an advanced solid tumor such as melanoma, head and neck, liver or kidney cancer. The chain combines TRBV5-1 with TRBJ2-7; possible D gene TRBD1, 5 bases. The CDR3: CASSLEQETYEQYF. The CDR3 region has the DNA TGCGCCAGCAGCTTGGAACAGGAGACTTACGAGCAGTACTTC.